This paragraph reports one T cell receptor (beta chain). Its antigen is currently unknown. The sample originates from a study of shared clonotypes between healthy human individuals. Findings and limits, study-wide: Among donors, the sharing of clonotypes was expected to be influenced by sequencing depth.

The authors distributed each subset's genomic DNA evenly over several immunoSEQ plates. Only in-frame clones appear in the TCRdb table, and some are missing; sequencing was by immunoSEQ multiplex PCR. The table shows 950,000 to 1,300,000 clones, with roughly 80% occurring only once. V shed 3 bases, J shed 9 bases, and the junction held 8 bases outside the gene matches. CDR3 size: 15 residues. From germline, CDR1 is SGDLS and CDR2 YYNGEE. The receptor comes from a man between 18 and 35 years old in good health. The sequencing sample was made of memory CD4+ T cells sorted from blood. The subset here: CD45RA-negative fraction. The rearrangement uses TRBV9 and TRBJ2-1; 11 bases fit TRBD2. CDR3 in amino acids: CASSGRSGRALEQFF. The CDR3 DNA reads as TGTGCCAGCAGCGGGCGTAGCGGGAGGGCACTTGAGCAGTTCTTC.